This T cell receptor beta chain was observed in a study of shared clonotypes between healthy human individuals. In regard to this clone: As yet, its antigen is unknown.

Notes on the study in general: Sharing of clonotypes among donors was expected to vary with sequencing depth. Roughly 5% of naive CD4 clonotypes were shared across four donors.

Libraries were prepared by immunoSEQ multiplex PCR; TCRdb keeps only in-frame clonotypes and omits some of them. The data hold about 1 million clones, with approximately 68% observed a single time. Trimming took off 4 bases at V and 6 bases at J, with 19 bases between the two ends. CDR1 and CDR2 from the germline V gene are LNHDA and SQIVND (reference sequence). The CDR3 is 15 amino acids. Sequences were obtained from memory CD4+ T cells sorted from blood. Subset of the sample: CD45RA-negative fraction. The chain joins TRBV19 to TRBJ2-7; D may be TRBD1 or TRBD2 (8 bases each). The clonotype originates from a man between 18 and 35 years old in good health. CDR3 sequence: CASSTLAGQAVEQYF. CDR3 in DNA: TGTGCCAGTAGTACGTTAGCGGGACAGGCCGTCGAGCAGTACTTC.